Sequencing of this T cell receptor (beta chain) was carried out in a study of CD8+ T cells in alopecia areata. Whole-study context: The duration of tofacitinib was 6 to 18 months, with 6 months off drug afterward. General study findings and limits: Numerous expanded lesional clones remained in scalp and blood during tofacitinib.

This clone was observed many times. Its antigen is unknown. At one of its ends the junction is not consistent with the germline gene, which may arise from a read error. Per the germline V gene, CDR1 is ENHRY and CDR2 is SYGVKD. The CDR3 runs to 13 residues. Treatment of the sample: oral pan-JAK inhibitor, 5-10 mg twice daily. Investigators isolated RNA and reverse transcribed it into cDNA to act as the sequencing template. TCRdb's table, derived via immunoSEQ multiplex PCR, lists solely in-frame clones and lacks some. The data show roughly 170,000 clones, around 58% seen once. The material was CD8+ T cells sorted from blood, obtained at week 24, from a patient treated with tofacitinib. This chain uses TRBV10-3 with TRBJ2-5; TRBD2 aligns across 7 bases. The TCR comes from a human donor with alopecia areata. As DNA, the CDR3 is TGTGCCAGCAGTCCGACTAGCTGGGAGACCCAGTACTTC. It translates to CASSPTSWETQYF.